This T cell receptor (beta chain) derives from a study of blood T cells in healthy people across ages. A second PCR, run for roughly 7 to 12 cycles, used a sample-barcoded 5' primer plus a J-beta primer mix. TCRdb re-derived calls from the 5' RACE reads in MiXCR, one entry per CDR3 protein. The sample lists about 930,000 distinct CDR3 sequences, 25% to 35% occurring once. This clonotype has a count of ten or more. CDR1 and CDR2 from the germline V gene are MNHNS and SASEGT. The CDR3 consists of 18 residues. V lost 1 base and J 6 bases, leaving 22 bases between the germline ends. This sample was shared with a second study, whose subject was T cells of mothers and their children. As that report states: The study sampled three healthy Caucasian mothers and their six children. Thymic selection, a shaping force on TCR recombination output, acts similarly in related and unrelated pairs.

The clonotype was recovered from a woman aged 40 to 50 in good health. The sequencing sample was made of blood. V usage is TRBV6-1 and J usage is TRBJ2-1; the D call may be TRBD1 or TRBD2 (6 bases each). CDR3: CASSEGWGLSQGGNEQFF. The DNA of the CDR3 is TGTGCCAGCAGTGAAGGTTGGGGACTCTCACAGGGTGGCAATGAGCAGTTCTTC.